Many counts were recorded for the clone carrying this TCR beta chain. Its matching antigen is unknown. Starting material for RNA and DNA co-extraction consisted of about 20-33 mg of unsorted bulk tissue. The CDR3 covers 13 residues. V shed 0 bases, J shed 12 bases, and the junction held 5 bases outside the gene matches. Starting material of 450 to 550 ng total RNA yielded TCR beta cDNA via a constant-region primer. ARM-PCR, slightly modified, supplied the TCR beta libraries through three nested multiplex PCR rounds. The first two PCR rounds used TRBV1-TRBV30 primers with a Cbeta primer, roughly 10 cycles each. TCRdb analysed the multiplex PCR reads with MiXCR anew, one entry per CDR3 protein. This sample has tens of thousands of distinct CDR3 sequences, with approximately 76% found just once. The data were taken from a study of tumor-infiltrating lymphocytes in primary liver carcinoma. Whole-study findings and limits: Representation across all five tumor regions was limited to only about 7-24% of top clones.

The TCR sequence derives from a woman aged 25 to 45 with primary liver carcinoma and hepatitis B virus infection. This chain connects TRBV12-3 or TRBV12-4 to TRBJ2-1, with 7 nucleotides matching TRBD1. Sample: liver tumor tissue from sampling region 3. The subset is: tumor region T3, left-lateral pole. The CDR3 sequence: CASSLAQNRGQFF. The CDR3 DNA follows: TGTGCCAGCAGTTTAGCCCAGAACAGGGGGCAGTTCTTC.